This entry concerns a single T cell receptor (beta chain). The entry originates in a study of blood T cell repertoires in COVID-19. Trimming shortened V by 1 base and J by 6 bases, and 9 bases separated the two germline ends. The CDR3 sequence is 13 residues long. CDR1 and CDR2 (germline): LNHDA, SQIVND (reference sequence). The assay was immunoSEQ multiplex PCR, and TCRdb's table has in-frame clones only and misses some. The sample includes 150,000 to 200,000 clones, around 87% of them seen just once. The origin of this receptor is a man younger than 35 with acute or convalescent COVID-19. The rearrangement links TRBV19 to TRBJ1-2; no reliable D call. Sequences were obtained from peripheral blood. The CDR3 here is CASSIGTINGYTF. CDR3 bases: TGTGCCAGTAGTATAGGTACTATCAATGGCTACACCTTC. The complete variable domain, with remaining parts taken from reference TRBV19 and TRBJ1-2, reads DGGITQSPKYLFRKEGQNVTLSCEQNLNHDAMYWYRQDPGQGLRLIYYSQIVNDFQKGDIAEGYSVSREKKESFPLTVTSAQKNPTAFYLCASSIGTINGYTFGSGTRLTVV.